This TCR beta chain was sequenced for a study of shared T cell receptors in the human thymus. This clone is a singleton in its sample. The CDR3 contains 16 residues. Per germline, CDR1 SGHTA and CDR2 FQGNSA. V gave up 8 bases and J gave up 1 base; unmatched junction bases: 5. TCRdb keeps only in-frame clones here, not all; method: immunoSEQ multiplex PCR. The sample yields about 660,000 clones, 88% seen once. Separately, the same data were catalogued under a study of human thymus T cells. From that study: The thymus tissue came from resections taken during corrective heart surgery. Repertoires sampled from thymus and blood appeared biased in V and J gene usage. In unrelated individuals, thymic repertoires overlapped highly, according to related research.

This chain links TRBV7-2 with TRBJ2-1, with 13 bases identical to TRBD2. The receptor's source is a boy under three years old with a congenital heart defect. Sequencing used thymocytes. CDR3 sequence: CASRTSGSISYNEQFF. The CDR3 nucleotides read TGTGCCAGCCGGACTAGCGGGAGTATATCCTACAATGAGCAGTTCTTC.